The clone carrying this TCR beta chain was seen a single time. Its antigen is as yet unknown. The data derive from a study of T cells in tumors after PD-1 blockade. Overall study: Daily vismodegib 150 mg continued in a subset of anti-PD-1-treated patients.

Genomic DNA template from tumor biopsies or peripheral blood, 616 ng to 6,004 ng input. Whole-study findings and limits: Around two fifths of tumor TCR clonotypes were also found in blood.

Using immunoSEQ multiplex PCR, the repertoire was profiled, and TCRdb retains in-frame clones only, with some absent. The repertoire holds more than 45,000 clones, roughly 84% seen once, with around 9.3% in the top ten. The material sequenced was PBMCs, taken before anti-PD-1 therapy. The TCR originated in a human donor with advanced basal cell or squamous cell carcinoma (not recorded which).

CDR3 protein: CASLPRSGVGEQYF. CDR3 bases: TGTGCCAGCTTACCAAGAAGCGGAGTGGGGGAGCAGTACTTC. The chain employs TRBV28 and TRBJ2-7, with D possibly matching TRBD2 (5 bases). Deletions cut 8 bases from V and 7 bases from J, with 21 bases between. This CDR3 comprises 14 residues. Per germline, CDR1 MDHEN and CDR2 SYDVKM.